This TCR beta chain stems from a study of shared clonotypes between healthy human individuals. Study-wide context: Each donor had three CD4 naive, three CD4 memory, two CD8 naive and one CD8 memory plate.

Terminally differentiated effector memory CD45RA+ cells were excluded by CCR7 positive selection of CD45RO-negative cells. TCRdb keeps only in-frame clones here, not all; method: immunoSEQ multiplex PCR. The sample records over 2,000,000 clones, 93% being singletons. This clone was counted once. Its antigen is unknown. Study-wide results and caveats: The four-donor shared clonotypes exceeded non-shared clonotypes in generation probability, with non-shared ones scoring lower. Naive CD4 clonotypes overlapped across a few donors at around 4.8%. Incomplete sequencing of sorted subsets was indicated by rarefaction despite large depth.

This CDR3 is built from 13 residues. The germline CDR1 and CDR2 sequences are SEHNR and FQNEAQ (reference sequence). V lost 3 bases to trimming and J lost 6 bases; unmatched junction nucleotides: 2. The chain recombines TRBV7-9 with TRBJ2-1, with 7 bases matching TRBD1. Sequenced sample: naive CD8+ T cells from PBMCs. The TCR originated in a young man in good health. Some clones in this sample may be carry-over from other donors' samples. The CDR3 sequence is CASSFGQVNEQFF. The CDR3 DNA reads TGTGCCAGCAGCTTTGGACAGGTCAATGAGCAGTTCTTC.